The clone carrying this T cell receptor (beta chain) was seen at least ten times. The antigen remains unidentified. For TCR beta, libraries came from quantitative 5'-RACE with molecular barcodes. TCRdb passed the 5' RACE reads through MiXCR, listing each CDR3 protein once. Of about 800,000 distinct CDR3 sequences in the sample, roughly 10% were seen once. This CDR3 comprises 13 residues. V was shortened by 2 bases and J by 3 bases, with 11 bases between the two germline ends. Germline V gene sequence: CDR1 SQVTM, CDR2 ANQGSEA. This specimen belongs to a study of CD8 T cells in ankylosing spondylitis. Study outcomes and limitations: Reactive arthritis synovial fluid and blood were previously reported to contain some motif variants. There was reportedly significant enrichment of clones that were disease-linked in matched ankylosing spondylitis synovial fluid. Peripheral blood held disease-linked clones only at relatively low frequency, and these were CD8+. In ankylosing spondylitis blood, a motif of seven or eight highly homologous TCR beta variants appeared characteristic.

Sequenced: blood, either unsorted or a sorted T cell fraction (not recorded which). The J gene is TRBJ2-7, the V gene TRBV29-1; D unresolved. The source is a male donor with ankylosing spondylitis. CDR3 nucleotide sequence: TGCAGCGTTGAATTGGAGAGAGACTACGAGCAGTACTTC. It is translated as CSVELERDYEQYF.